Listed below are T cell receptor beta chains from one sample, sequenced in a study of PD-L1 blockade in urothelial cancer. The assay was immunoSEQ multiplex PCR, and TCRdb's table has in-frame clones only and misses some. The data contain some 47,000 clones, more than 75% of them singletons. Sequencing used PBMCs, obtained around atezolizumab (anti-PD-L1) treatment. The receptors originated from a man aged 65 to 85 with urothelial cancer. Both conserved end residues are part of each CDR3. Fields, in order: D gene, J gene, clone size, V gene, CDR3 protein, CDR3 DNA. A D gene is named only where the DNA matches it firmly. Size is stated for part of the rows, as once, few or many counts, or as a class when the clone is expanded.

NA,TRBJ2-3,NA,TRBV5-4,CASSWGLRVNTDTQYF,TGTGCCAGCAGTTGGGGACTCCGCGTTAACACAGATACGCAGTATTTT
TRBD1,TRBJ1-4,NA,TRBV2,CASDRTGSNEKLFF,TGTGCCAGCGACAGGACAGGGTCTAATGAAAAACTGTTTTTT
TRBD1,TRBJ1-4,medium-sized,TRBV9,CASSRQGTREKLFF,TGTGCCAGCAGCCGACAGGGGACTCGAGAAAAACTGTTTTTT
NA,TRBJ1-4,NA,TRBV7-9,CASSLSRSNEKLFF,TGTGCCAGCAGCTTAAGCCGGTCTAATGAAAAACTGTTTTTT
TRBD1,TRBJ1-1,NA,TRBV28,CASSLRQGQRSTEAFF,TGTGCCAGCAGTTTACGACAGGGGCAACGAAGCACTGAAGCTTTCTTT
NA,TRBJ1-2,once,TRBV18,CASSPPGRGYGYTF,TGTGCCAGCTCACCACCGGGCAGGGGCTATGGCTACACCTTC
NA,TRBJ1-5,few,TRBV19,CASTRMDSRNQPQHF,TGTGCCAGTACCCGAATGGACAGTCGCAATCAGCCCCAGCATTTT
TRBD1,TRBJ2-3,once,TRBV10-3,CATSGTGKTDTQYF,TGTGCCACCTCAGGGACAGGGAAAACAGATACGCAGTATTTT
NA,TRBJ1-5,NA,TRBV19,CASSADRYQPQHF,TGTGCCAGTAGTGCGGACAGATATCAGCCCCAGCATTTT
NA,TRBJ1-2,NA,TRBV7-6,CASSSTGTYGYTF,TGTGCCAGCAGCTCTACAGGGACCTATGGCTACACCTTC
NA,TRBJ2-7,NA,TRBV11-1,CASSLETAYEQYF,TGTGCCAGCAGCTTAGAAACAGCATACGAGCAGTACTTC
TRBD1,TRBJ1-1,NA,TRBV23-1,CASSQPPGQGTYTEAFF,TGCGCCAGCAGTCAACCCCCGGGACAGGGGACTTACACTGAAGCTTTCTTT
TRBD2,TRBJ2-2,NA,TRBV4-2,CASSQEGGGRYTGELFF,TGTGCCAGCAGCCAAGAGGGCGGGGGTCGATACACCGGGGAGCTGTTTTTT
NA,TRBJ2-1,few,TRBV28,CASSQQGLGGHNEQFF,TGTGCCAGCAGCCAGCAGGGACTTGGAGGACACAATGAGCAGTTCTTC
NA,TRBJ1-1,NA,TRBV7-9,CASSFLLSGNTEAFF,TGTGCCAGCAGCTTTCTCTTGTCAGGGAACACTGAAGCTTTCTTT
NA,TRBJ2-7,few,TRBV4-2,CASSQGQGTYEQYF,TGTGCCAGCAGCCAAGGGCAGGGGACCTACGAGCAGTACTTC
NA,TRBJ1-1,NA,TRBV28,CASSFRRNTEAFF,TGTGCCAGCAGTTTTCGCAGGAACACTGAAGCTTTCTTT
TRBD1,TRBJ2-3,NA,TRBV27,CASIGGQGHLSTDTQYF,TGTGCCAGCATCGGTGGACAGGGCCATCTTAGCACAGATACGCAGTATTTT
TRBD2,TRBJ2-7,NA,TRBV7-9,CASSSGGTKPYEQYF,TGTGCCAGCAGCTCGGGGGGGACAAAACCCTACGAGCAGTACTTC
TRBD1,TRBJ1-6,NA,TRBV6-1,CASSEPGRGQRDSPLHF,TGTGCCAGCAGTGAACCGGGAAGGGGGCAGAGAGATTCACCCCTCCACTTT
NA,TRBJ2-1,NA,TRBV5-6,CASSLAGGTVRNEQFF,TGTGCCAGCAGCTTGGCCGGGGGTACGGTGAGAAATGAGCAGTTCTTC